This passage covers 6 T cell receptor beta chains from one sample sequenced in a study of PD-1 blockade in classical Hodgkin lymphoma. All trial patients relapsed after autologous stem cell transplantation. The protocol was immunoSEQ multiplex PCR, while the TCRdb copy is restricted to in-frame clones and leaves out a portion. The repertoire holds about 34,000 clones, with around 80% as singletons. The specimen comprised peripheral blood mononuclear cells (PBMCs), sampled before the second cycle of nivolumab. These receptor sequences come from a human donor with classical Hodgkin lymphoma.

The CDR3 here is CASSFLAGGTGELFF. CDR3 DNA: TGTGCCAGCAGCTTTCTGGCGGGTGGCACCGGGGAGCTGTTTTTT. J is TRBJ2-2 and V is TRBV7-3; D may be TRBD2 (5 bases). This CDR3 is 15 amino acids long. Germline V lookup: CDR1 SGHTA, CDR2 FQGTGA. Trimming pared 3 bases from V and 4 bases from J, leaving 12 bases between. Variable domain in full (rest from reference TRBV7-3 and TRBJ2-2): GAGVSQTPSNKVTEKGKYVELRCDPISGHTALYWYRQSLGQGPEFLIYFQGTGAADDSGLPNDRFFAVRPEGSVSTLKIQRTERGDSAVYLCASSFLAGGTGELFFGEGSRLTVL.

The V and J genes are TRBV27 and TRBJ1-2; 9 nucleotides agree with TRBD1. V shed 6 bases and J 4 bases; nucleotides not matched to a gene: 6. Germline CDR1 MNHEY, CDR2 SMNVEV (reference sequence). There are 14 residues in the CDR3. CDR3 residues: CASRWTGVAYGYTF. The DNA of the CDR3 is TGTGCCAGCAGATGGACAGGGGTAGCCTATGGCTACACCTTC.

This clone was observed a single time. This sequence joins TRBV19 and TRBJ1-3, with D possibly being TRBD1 (5 bases). The CDR3 loop spans 16 amino acids. V lost 4 bases and J 0 bases, leaving 13 bases between the germline ends. The germline gives CDR1 LNHDA, CDR2 SQIVND (reference sequence). The chain's CDR3 is CASSTGLFRSGNTIYF. As DNA, the CDR3 is TGTGCCAGTAGTACGGGACTCTTTCGCTCTGGAAACACCATATATTTT.

This sequence joins TRBV7-3 and TRBJ2-2, with D perhaps TRBD2 (6 bases). Trimming took 2 bases from V and 0 from J, leaving 7 bases between them. The CDR3 sequence is 15 residues long. Germline CDR1 reads SGHTA; CDR2 reads FQGTGA. The DNA for the CDR3 is TGTGCCAGCAGCTTAGGAGGGTCGAACACCGGGGAGCTGTTTTTT. Translating it yields CASSLGGSNTGELFF.

The chain joins TRBV10-1 to TRBJ1-2, with D unresolved. V was clipped by 0 bases and J by 2 bases, with 4 bases between them. This CDR3 comprises 13 residues. CDR1 and CDR2 (germline): WNHNN, SYGVQD (reference sequence). CDR3 nucleotides: TGCGCCAGCAGTGAGTCGGCCAACTATGGCTACACCTTC. Protein: CASSESANYGYTF.

Here the CDR3 reads CASSPSGGRETQYF. Written as DNA, the CDR3 is TGCGCCAGCAGCCCTAGCGGGGGCCGAGAGACCCAGTACTTC. The V and J genes are TRBV4-1 and TRBJ2-5, with 10 nucleotides matching TRBD2. V shed 4 bases and J 4 bases; nucleotides not matched to a gene: 3. CDR3 length: 14 residues. The V gene's germline CDR1 is MGHRA and CDR2 YSYEKL.